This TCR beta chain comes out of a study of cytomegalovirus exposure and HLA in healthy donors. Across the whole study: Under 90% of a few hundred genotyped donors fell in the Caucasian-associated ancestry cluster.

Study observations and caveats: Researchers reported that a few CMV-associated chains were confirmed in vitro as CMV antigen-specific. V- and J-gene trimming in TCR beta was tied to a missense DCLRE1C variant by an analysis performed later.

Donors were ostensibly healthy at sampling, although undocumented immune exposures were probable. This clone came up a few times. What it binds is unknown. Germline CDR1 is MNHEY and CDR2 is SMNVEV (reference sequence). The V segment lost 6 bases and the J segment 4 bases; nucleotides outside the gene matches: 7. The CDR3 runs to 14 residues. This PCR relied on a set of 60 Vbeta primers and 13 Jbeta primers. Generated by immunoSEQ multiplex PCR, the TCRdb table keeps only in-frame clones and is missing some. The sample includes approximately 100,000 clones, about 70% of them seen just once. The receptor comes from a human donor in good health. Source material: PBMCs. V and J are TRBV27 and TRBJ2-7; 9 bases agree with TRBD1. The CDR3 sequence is CASSRGTGLYEQYF. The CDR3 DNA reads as TGTGCCAGCAGCCGGGGGACAGGGTTGTACGAGCAGTACTTC.